This section outlines one T cell receptor (beta chain) sequence together with its context. These data originate in a study of blood T cell repertoires in COVID-19. Looking at the study overall: The origin of the acute and convalescent COVID-19 samples was the United States, Italy and Spain. T cells, B-cell-depleted T cells, or PBMCs supplied cDNA or gDNA.

Per the authors' pipeline: Estimation of nucleated cell counts relied on the amplification of reference gene primers. TCRdb keeps only in-frame clones here, not all; method: immunoSEQ multiplex PCR. V and J calls and clone size are copied from that table; D and trimming were computed from the DNA. The sample shows around 100,000 clones, roughly 90% of them seen only once. Patients in Seattle were enrolled during active infection, then followed longitudinally. From germline, CDR1 is MRHNA and CDR2 SNTAGT. CDR3 length equals 16 residues. Deletions cut 5 bases from V and 1 base from J, with 15 bases between.

This sequence joins TRBV6-4 and TRBJ1-3; TRBD1 is a possible D gene (6 bases). This TCR was sampled from a woman aged 45-65 years with COVID-19, enrolled during active disease. The specimen was peripheral blood. The DNA for the CDR3 is TGTGCCAGCAGTCCTCTGGGAAGGGGGTCTGGAAACACCATATATTTT. Translating gives CASSPLGRGSGNTIYF.